Presented here are 17 T cell receptor beta chains from one specimen sequenced in a study of radiotherapy plus CTLA-4 blockade in lung cancer. Method: immunoSEQ multiplex PCR; TCRdb's copy keeps in-frame clones and lacks some. Of more than 65,000 clones in the sample, roughly four fifths were seen once. Source: peripheral blood, taken from a patient treated with radiotherapy plus ipilimumab. Receptors were obtained from a human donor with non-small cell lung cancer who had stable disease on radiotherapy plus ipilimumab.

The V and J genes are TRBV5-1 and TRBJ2-7, with 7 positions matching TRBD2. J gave up 3 bases and V 1 base, and 7 bases lay outside the gene matches. CDR1 SGHRS and CDR2 YFSETQ come from the germline V gene. The CDR3 has 15 amino acids. The CDR3 DNA reads as TGCGCCAGCAGCTTGCGCGGGGAGGGTCTCTACGAGCAGTACTTC. As protein: CASSLRGEGLYEQYF.

This chain connects TRBV5-6 to TRBJ2-6, with D perhaps TRBD1 or TRBD2 (5 bases each). Germline CDR1 and CDR2: SGHDT and YYEEEE. Trimming removed 4 bases from V and 4 bases from J, with 18 bases in between. The CDR3 has 17 amino acids. DNA of the CDR3: TGTGCCAGCAGCCTCGGGGCCACTCCGGCCGGGGCCAACGTCCTGACTTTC. Translated: CASSLGATPAGANVLTF.

The CDR3 reads CASGGAYNEQFF. CDR3 nucleotides: TGTGCCAGCGGGGGGGCCTACAATGAGCAGTTCTTC. The rearrangement joins TRBV6-6 to TRBJ2-1, with 7 bases fitting TRBD2. The length of the CDR3 is 12 residues. J gave up 2 bases and V 8 bases, and 0 bases lay outside the gene matches. The V gene's germline CDR1 is MNHNY and CDR2 SVGAGI (reference sequence).

The chain uses TRBV5-6 and TRBJ1-1; D unresolved. V lost 2 bases and J lost 2, with 1 base in between. The CDR3 loop spans 11 amino acids. Germline V lookup: CDR1 SGHDT, CDR2 YYEEEE. The CDR3 nucleotides read TGTGCCAGCAGCTTTAACACTGAAGCTTTCTTT. It codes for CASSFNTEAFF.

The chain couples TRBV2 to TRBJ1-2; tentative D call: TRBD1 (5 bases). Germline V gene data show CDR1 as SNHLY and CDR2 as FYNNEI. CDR3 size: 12 residues. Trimming removed 6 bases from V and 5 bases from J, with 10 bases in between. The CDR3 DNA reads TGTGCCAGCAGCCGACAGCTGTATGGCTACACCTTC. This sequence encodes CASSRQLYGYTF.

This clone has more than one count but fewer than ten. The gene calls are TRBV12-5 and TRBJ2-5; TRBD2 aligns across 8 bases. V dropped 2 bases and J dropped 4; count of bases not matched to a gene: 12. Germline CDR1 is LGHNT and CDR2 is FRNRAP. The CDR3 length is 17 residues. The CDR3 bases are TGTGCTAGTGGTTTGTCGACGAGCGGGAGATTGCGAGAGACCCAGTACTTC. This gives the protein CASGLSTSGRLRETQYF.

This clone has just a few counts. Other DNA sequences from this sample encode an identical CDR3 as well. This chain uses TRBV9 with TRBJ1-5; D unclear. Germline CDR1 and CDR2: SGDLS and YYNGEE. Deletions cut 2 bases from V and 2 bases from J, with 2 bases between. The CDR3 spans 12 residues. This CDR3 reads CASSVGNQPQHF. DNA for the CDR3: TGTGCCAGCAGCGTCGGCAATCAGCCCCAGCATTTT.

V is TRBV6-1 and J is TRBJ1-1; a weak D match, TRBD1 (5 bases). Germline V lookup: CDR1 MNHNS, CDR2 SASEGT. V shed 3 bases and J shed 3 bases, with 11 bases lying between them. CDR3 length: 14 amino acids. The CDR3 DNA reads TGTGCCAGCAGTGATGGCCTGGGGGACACTGAAGCTTTCTTT. Protein sequence: CASSDGLGDTEAFF.

This clone has more than one count but fewer than ten. The chain is built from TRBV6-5 and TRBJ2-5; 7 nucleotides align to TRBD1. This CDR3 has 16 amino acids. CDR1 is MNHEY, CDR2 SVGAGI, per germline. With 4 bases clipped from V and 3 bases from J, the junction kept 11 bases outside the gene matches. This CDR3 reads CASSFNPRDREETQYF. CDR3 in DNA: TGTGCCAGCAGTTTCAACCCAAGAGACAGGGAAGAGACCCAGTACTTC.

The chain employs TRBV2 and TRBJ2-7; TRBD2 aligns across 8 bases. The germline CDR1 and CDR2 sequences are SNHLY and FYNNEI. V dropped 4 bases and J dropped 0; count of bases not matched to a gene: 5. The CDR3 totals 15 residues. CDR3 nucleotides: TGTGCCAGCAGTGCCTATAGCGGGGCCTCCTACGAGCAGTACTTC. Translating gives CASSAYSGASYEQYF.

This chain connects TRBV7-6 to TRBJ2-3; D ambiguous. The V end lost 1 base, the J end lost 2 bases, and 7 bases lay between the germline ends. This CDR3 spans 14 amino acids. Germline lookup yields CDR1 SGHVS and CDR2 FNYEAQ. CDR3 sequence: CASSLEPDTDTQYF. In DNA form, the CDR3 reads TGTGCCAGCAGCTTAGAACCCGACACAGATACGCAGTATTTT.

This chain uses TRBV28 with TRBJ1-2, with D perhaps TRBD1 (5 bases). The V and J ends lost 5 bases and 7 bases respectively, with 20 bases between them. The CDR3 totals 15 residues. Germline CDR1 is MDHEN and CDR2 is SYDVKM. DNA of the CDR3: TGTGCCAGCAGTCTTTCCGCCCCGACAGTCGGTGGCTACACCTTC. Translating it yields CASSLSAPTVGGYTF.

This chain uses TRBV15 with TRBJ1-2; maybe TRBD1 (6 bases). V was trimmed by 3 bases and J by 5 bases, leaving 13 bases between them. The germline CDR1 and CDR2 sequences are LNHNV and YYDKDF (reference sequence). The CDR3 runs to 14 residues. The CDR3 spells CATSSRRGEYGYTF. CDR3 coding DNA: TGTGCCACCAGCAGCAGAAGGGGGGAGTATGGCTACACCTTC. The complete variable domain, with remaining parts taken from reference TRBV15 and TRBJ1-2, reads DAMVIQNPRYQVTQFGKPVTLSCSQTLNHNVMYWYQQKSSQAPKLLFHYYDKDFNNEADTPDNFQSRRPNTSFCFLDIRSPGLGDTAMYLCATSSRRGEYGYTFGSGTRLTVV.

The chain is built from TRBV28 and TRBJ1-2; TRBD1 might be the D (6 bases). The CDR3 consists of 13 residues. V gave up 8 bases and J gave up 2 bases, with 12 bases separating them. CDR1 and CDR2 (germline): MDHEN, SYDVKM. The CDR3: CASGWQGNYGYTF. The CDR3 DNA reads as TGTGCCAGCGGGTGGCAGGGGAACTATGGCTACACCTTC.

The V gene is TRBV7-9, the J gene TRBJ1-1; D gene uncertain. The germline V gene has CDR1 SEHNR and CDR2 FQNEAQ (reference sequence). With 1 base removed from V and 5 bases from J, the gap between germline ends came to 8 bases. CDR3 size: 13 residues. CDR3 sequence reads: CASSLEHGTEAFF. For the CDR3, the DNA is TGTGCCAGCAGCTTAGAGCACGGGACTGAAGCTTTCTTT.

This chain joins TRBV5-1 and TRBJ2-1; no clear D. The CDR3 runs to 11 residues. In germline, CDR1 is SGHRS, CDR2 YFSETQ. V was pared by 4 bases and J by 7 bases, with 6 bases between. The CDR3 spells CASSHGNEQFF. DNA for the CDR3: TGCGCCAGCAGCCACGGTAATGAGCAGTTCTTC.

The sample holds a few counts of this clone. This rearrangement joins TRBV27 to TRBJ2-2; 11 nucleotides match TRBD1. V gave up 3 bases and J gave up 4 bases; unmatched junction bases: 7. Germline-derived CDR1 and CDR2 are MNHEY and SMNVEV (reference sequence). The CDR3 consists of 17 residues. The DNA of the CDR3 is TGTGCCAGCAGTTTTCGGGGGACAGGGGGAGGCACCGGGGAGCTGTTTTTT. Translation gives CASSFRGTGGGTGELFF.